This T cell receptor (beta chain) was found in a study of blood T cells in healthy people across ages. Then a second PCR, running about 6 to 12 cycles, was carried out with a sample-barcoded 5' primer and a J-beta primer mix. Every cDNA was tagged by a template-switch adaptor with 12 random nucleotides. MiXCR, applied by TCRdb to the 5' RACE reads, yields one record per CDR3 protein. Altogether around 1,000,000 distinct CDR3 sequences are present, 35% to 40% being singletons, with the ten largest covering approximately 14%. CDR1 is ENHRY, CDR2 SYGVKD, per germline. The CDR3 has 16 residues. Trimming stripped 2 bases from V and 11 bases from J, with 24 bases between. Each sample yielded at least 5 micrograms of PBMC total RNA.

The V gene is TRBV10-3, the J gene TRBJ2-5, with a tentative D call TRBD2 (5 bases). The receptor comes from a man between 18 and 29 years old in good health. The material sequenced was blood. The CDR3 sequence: CAISERVEGPNNEQYF. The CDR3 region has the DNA TGTGCCATCAGTGAGAGGGTTGAGGGCCCTAACAATGAGCAGTACTTC.